The 2 T cell receptor beta chains below were found in one sample sequenced in a study of cytomegalovirus exposure and HLA in healthy donors. Researchers ran the PCR with 60 Vbeta and 13 Jbeta primers. Produced via immunoSEQ multiplex PCR; TCRdb's table is partial and in-frame only. The sample has 100,000 to 150,000 clones; roughly 84% are singletons. Sequenced sample: PBMCs. These receptors originate from a boy aged 5-17 years in good health and CMV-seronegative.

The genes are TRBV4-2 and TRBJ2-5, with D possibly matching TRBD2 (5 bases). This CDR3 has 15 amino acids. The V gene's germline CDR1 is LGHNA and CDR2 YNFKEQ. Trimming stripped 0 bases from V and 4 bases from J, with 12 bases between. DNA of the CDR3: TGTGCCAGCAGCCAAGATCTCGAGGGATCAGAGACCCAGTACTTC. Translation gives CASSQDLEGSETQYF.

The chain joins TRBV5-1 to TRBJ2-5; D perhaps matches TRBD1 (6 bases). Looked up from germline, CDR1 is SGHRS and CDR2 is YFSETQ. CDR3 size: 14 residues. V lost 4 bases and J 5 bases, leaving 15 bases between the germline ends. CDR3: CASSPEGVWETQYF. CDR3 DNA: TGCGCCAGCAGCCCTGAGGGGGTTTGGGAGACCCAGTACTTC.